Listed here is a single T cell receptor (beta chain). The data were taken from a study of blood T cell repertoires in COVID-19. Whole-study context: COVID-19 samples collected from the United States, Italy and Spain covered acute and convalescent phases.

Original data processing: Researchers report that nucleated cell counts were estimated from reference gene primer amplification. Generated by immunoSEQ multiplex PCR, the TCRdb table keeps only in-frame clones and is missing some. V and J calls plus clone size are reproduced from that table; the DNA served to infer D and trimming. The sample includes about 280,000 clones, approximately 91% of them seen just once. The germline V and J ends were trimmed by 5 bases and 6 bases, with 21 bases remaining between them. CDR1 is SGHRS, CDR2 YFSETQ, per germline. The CDR3 spans 15 residues. In Seattle, patients joined the study during active infection and were tracked longitudinally.

Specimen: peripheral blood. The receptor was derived from a woman in her twenties or thirties with COVID-19, enrolled during active disease. The V and J genes are TRBV5-1 and TRBJ2-7; D not certain. As DNA, the CDR3 is TGCGCCAGCAGTGGAGAAGGTTTACTGCAAGGCGAGCAGTACTTC. Protein: CASSGEGLLQGEQYF.